The subject of this entry is one T cell receptor (beta chain). This sample was included in a study of blood T cell repertoires in COVID-19. About the research overall: Sample material is recorded as cDNA or gDNA derived from T cells, B-cell-depleted T cells, or PBMCs.

CDR3 length: 15 amino acids. After removal of 4 bases from V and 5 bases from J, the junction contained 9 bases not matched to a gene. Looked up from germline, CDR1 is ENHRY and CDR2 is SYGVKD. The authors' processing: Estimation of nucleated cell counts relied on the amplification of reference gene primers. Repertoires were generated with immunoSEQ multiplex PCR, while TCRdb's copy carries only in-frame clones and drops some. D and trimming were read from the DNA, whereas the V and J calls and clone size are those reported in that table. This table has 250,000 to 300,000 clones, roughly nine tenths appearing once.

The rearrangement uses TRBV10-3 and TRBJ2-7, with 9 bases lining up with TRBD1. This receptor was taken from a woman aged 50 to 60 who had recovered from COVID-19. Sample: peripheral blood. CDR3 protein: CAISGGPGQGDEQYF. CDR3 DNA sequence: TGTGCCATCAGTGGGGGCCCGGGACAGGGAGACGAGCAGTACTTC.